One sample yielded the 3 T cell receptor beta chains listed below, sequenced in a study of shared clonotypes between healthy human individuals. Sequencing used immunoSEQ multiplex PCR; TCRdb keeps in-frame clones, though not all of them. This sample has under 2.5 million clones; just under 95% occur once, and the top ten carry around 0.4%. Sequences were obtained from naive CD4+ T cells from PBMCs. The subset: CD45RA+ positively selected. These receptors all stem from a man aged 18 to 35 in good health. Some clones in this sample may be carry-over from other donors' samples.

This clone was counted a single time. This chain joins TRBV27 and TRBJ2-5, with unresolved D. The germline V gene encodes CDR1 MNHEY and CDR2 SMNVEV (reference sequence). Trimming cost V 0 bases and J 7 bases, with 15 bases left between them. The CDR3 runs 15 residues. The CDR3 here is CASSLSPYTARTQYF. The DNA for the CDR3 is TGTGCCAGCAGTTTATCCCCCTATACCGCTAGGACCCAGTACTTC.

The chain is built from TRBV7-8 and TRBJ1-4, with unresolved D. This CDR3 contains 14 residues. V lost 5 bases, J lost 4 bases, and 11 bases lay in between. CDR1 is SGHVS and CDR2 is FQNEAQ in the germline V gene. CDR3 DNA sequence: TGTGCCAGCAGCCCTGGAGCTCATAATGAAAAACTGTTTTTT. The encoded protein is CASSPGAHNEKLFF.

For this clone: This same CDR3 is encoded by further DNA sequences in the sample. The rearrangement joins TRBV9 to TRBJ2-5; D ambiguous. Germline loops: CDR1 SGDLS, CDR2 YYNGEE. V was pared by 0 bases and J by 3 bases, with 12 bases between. This CDR3 has 15 residues. CDR3: CASSVALSGEETQYF. The CDR3 nucleotides are TGTGCCAGCAGCGTAGCCCTATCTGGGGAAGAGACCCAGTACTTC.